Each of the 13 T cell receptor beta chains below was sequenced from the same sample in a study of cytomegalovirus exposure and HLA in healthy donors. PCR used 60 Vbeta primers and 13 Jbeta primers. Some clones are missing from TCRdb's copy, which holds only in-frame ones; the method was immunoSEQ multiplex PCR. The sample has approximately 200,000 clones; approximately 80% are singletons. The sequencing sample was made of PBMCs. The receptor source for this set is a woman aged 18-35 years in good health and CMV-seropositive.

This clone came up once. This chain links TRBV6-6 with TRBJ2-7; 9 nucleotides match TRBD2. The V gene end was trimmed by 2 bases and the J gene end by 4 bases; junction bases not matched to a gene: 6. The CDR3 covers 15 residues. Germline V gene data show CDR1 as MNHNY and CDR2 as SVGAGI (reference sequence). The CDR3 bases are TGTGCCAGCAGTTACGGGGGCGGGGGGGAATACGAGCAGTACGTC. Amino acid sequence: CASSYGGGGEYEQYV.

In DNA form, the CDR3 reads TGTGCCAGCAGTTCGACAGGGAGCTCCTACAATGAGCAGTTCTTC. It translates to CASSSTGSSYNEQFF. The chain uses TRBV6-6 and TRBJ2-1; 7 bases agree with TRBD1. Germline CDR1 reads MNHNY; CDR2 reads SVGAGI (reference sequence). The CDR3 extends over 15 amino acids. V gave up 4 bases and J gave up 0 bases; unmatched junction bases: 3.

The V call is TRBV5-4, the J call TRBJ1-1; D perhaps matches TRBD1 (6 bases). V dropped 4 bases and J dropped 6 bases, with 13 bases sitting between them. The CDR3 totals 13 residues. Germline V gene sequence: CDR1 SGHNT, CDR2 YYREEE (reference sequence). CDR3 protein: CASSPNPGAEAFF. CDR3 nucleotides: TGTGCCAGCAGCCCGAATCCAGGGGCTGAAGCTTTCTTT.

CDR3: CASSENPQGWGLAQTQYF. CDR3 bases: TGTGCCAGCAGTGAAAACCCTCAGGGGTGGGGACTAGCACAGACCCAGTACTTC. This chain uses TRBV6-1 with TRBJ2-5, with 9 nucleotides matching TRBD2. CDR1 is MNHNS and CDR2 is SASEGT in the germline V gene. The CDR3 totals 18 residues. J gave up 6 bases and V 2 bases, and 16 bases lay outside the gene matches.

This chain connects TRBV19 to TRBJ1-4; a weak D match, TRBD1 (6 bases). CDR1 LNHDA and CDR2 SQIVND come from the germline V gene (reference sequence). The ends were cut back, 4 bases at V and 0 bases at J, with 9 bases in the middle. There are 15 residues in the CDR3. This chain's CDR3 is CASSKRQATNEKLFF. CDR3 sequence (DNA): TGTGCCAGTAGTAAGAGACAGGCAACTAATGAAAAACTGTTTTTT.

The gene calls are TRBV19 and TRBJ1-2; TRBD1 matches at 7 bases. Trimming at V came to 5 bases and at J to 3 bases, leaving 12 bases not matched to a gene. Germline values: CDR1 LNHDA, CDR2 SQIVND (reference sequence). This CDR3 is built from 16 residues. Here the CDR3 reads CASSPENRGGYYGYTF. In DNA, the CDR3 is TGTGCCAGTAGTCCAGAGAACAGGGGTGGTTACTATGGCTACACCTTC.

The chain joins TRBV14 to TRBJ2-1; 9 nucleotides agree with TRBD1. Germline CDR1 reads SGHDN; CDR2 reads FVKESK. The ends lost 0 bases at V and 6 bases at J; junction bases unmatched: 12. The CDR3 totals 18 residues. CDR3 in amino acids: CASSQDFGTGRHFNEQFF. Here the CDR3 DNA reads TGTGCCAGCAGCCAAGACTTTGGGACAGGGCGACACTTCAATGAGCAGTTCTTC.

This clone was seen a single time. The V call is TRBV14, the J call TRBJ2-1; TRBD1 aligns across 9 bases. The CDR3 runs 17 residues. Looked up from germline, CDR1 is SGHDN and CDR2 is FVKESK. Trimming took 3 bases from V and 4 from J; bases not matched to a gene: 10. The CDR3 bases are TGTGCCAGCAGCCAGCGCCCGGGACAGGGAATTTACAATGAGCAGTTCTTC. Protein sequence: CASSQRPGQGIYNEQFF.

The rearrangement links TRBV29-1 to TRBJ1-2, with a tentative D call TRBD1 (5 bases). This CDR3 is built from 12 residues. Trimming cost V 4 bases and J 7 bases, with 13 bases left between them. Germline V CDR1 and CDR2: SQVTM, ANQGSEA. CDR3 DNA sequence: TGCAGCGTTGTGGGGGGACCTGGTGGCTACACCTTC. This gives the protein CSVVGGPGGYTF.

The chain joins TRBV27 to TRBJ2-7, with 7 bases identical to TRBD2. CDR3 length: 15 residues. The V gene's germline CDR1 is MNHEY and CDR2 SMNVEV (reference sequence). The V and J ends lost 1 base and 7 bases, in that order; junction bases with no gene match: 10. The DNA for the CDR3 is TGTGCCAGCAGTTTATTGGGAGGGGATTTGAGGGAGCAGTACTTC. Translation: CASSLLGGDLREQYF.

CDR3 loop: CASSLTGGDNSPLHF. The CDR3 nucleotides are TGTGCCAGCAGCTTGACAGGGGGCGATAATTCACCCCTCCACTTT. This chain connects TRBV11-2 to TRBJ1-6, with TRBD1 matching over 10 bases. Germline trimming cut 3 bases from V and 5 bases from J; bases unmatched to any gene: 1. CDR3 size: 15 residues. The germline V gene has CDR1 SGHAT and CDR2 FQNNGV.

The chain couples TRBV27 to TRBJ1-5; the match to TRBD1 covers 9 bases. The CDR3 has 15 amino acids. From germline, CDR1 is MNHEY and CDR2 SMNVEV (reference sequence). The J segment lost 4 bases and the V segment lost 6 bases, leaving 7 bases of the junction unmatched. The CDR3 protein is CASRPGTGFNQPQHF. The CDR3 coding sequence is TGTGCCAGCAGACCCGGGACAGGGTTTAATCAGCCCCAGCATTTT.

This clone was observed a few times. The V gene is TRBV11-2, the J gene TRBJ2-5; TRBD2 agrees at 13 bases. The V gene end was trimmed by 6 bases and the J gene end by 0 bases; junction bases not matched to a gene: 7. The CDR3 covers 17 residues. The germline CDR1 and CDR2 sequences are SGHAT and FQNNGV. The CDR3 reads CASRPGLAGPYQETQYF. The CDR3 nucleotides read TGTGCCAGCAGACCGGGACTAGCGGGGCCGTACCAAGAGACCCAGTACTTC.